This paragraph reports one T cell receptor beta chain. This sample is part of a study of shared clonotypes between healthy human individuals. Germline-derived CDR1 and CDR2 are LNHDA and SQIVND (reference sequence). This CDR3 region has 15 residues. Trimming cost V 6 bases and J 4 bases, with 18 bases left between them. The assay was immunoSEQ multiplex PCR, and TCRdb's table has in-frame clones only and misses some. The table records about 690,000 clones, roughly 91% of them present only once. The chain joins TRBV19 to TRBJ2-5, with TRBD2 as a possible D gene (7 bases). The specimen was memory CD8+ T cells from PBMCs. Subset reported: CD45RO+ cells pooled with CCR7-negative TemRA cells. The receptor's source is a man aged 18 to 30 in good health. Some clones in this sample may be carry-over from other donors' samples. The CDR3 sequence: CASSPGGGLTETQYF. The CDR3 DNA sequence: TGTGCCAGTAGCCCCGGCGGGGGCCTTACAGAGACCCAGTACTTC.